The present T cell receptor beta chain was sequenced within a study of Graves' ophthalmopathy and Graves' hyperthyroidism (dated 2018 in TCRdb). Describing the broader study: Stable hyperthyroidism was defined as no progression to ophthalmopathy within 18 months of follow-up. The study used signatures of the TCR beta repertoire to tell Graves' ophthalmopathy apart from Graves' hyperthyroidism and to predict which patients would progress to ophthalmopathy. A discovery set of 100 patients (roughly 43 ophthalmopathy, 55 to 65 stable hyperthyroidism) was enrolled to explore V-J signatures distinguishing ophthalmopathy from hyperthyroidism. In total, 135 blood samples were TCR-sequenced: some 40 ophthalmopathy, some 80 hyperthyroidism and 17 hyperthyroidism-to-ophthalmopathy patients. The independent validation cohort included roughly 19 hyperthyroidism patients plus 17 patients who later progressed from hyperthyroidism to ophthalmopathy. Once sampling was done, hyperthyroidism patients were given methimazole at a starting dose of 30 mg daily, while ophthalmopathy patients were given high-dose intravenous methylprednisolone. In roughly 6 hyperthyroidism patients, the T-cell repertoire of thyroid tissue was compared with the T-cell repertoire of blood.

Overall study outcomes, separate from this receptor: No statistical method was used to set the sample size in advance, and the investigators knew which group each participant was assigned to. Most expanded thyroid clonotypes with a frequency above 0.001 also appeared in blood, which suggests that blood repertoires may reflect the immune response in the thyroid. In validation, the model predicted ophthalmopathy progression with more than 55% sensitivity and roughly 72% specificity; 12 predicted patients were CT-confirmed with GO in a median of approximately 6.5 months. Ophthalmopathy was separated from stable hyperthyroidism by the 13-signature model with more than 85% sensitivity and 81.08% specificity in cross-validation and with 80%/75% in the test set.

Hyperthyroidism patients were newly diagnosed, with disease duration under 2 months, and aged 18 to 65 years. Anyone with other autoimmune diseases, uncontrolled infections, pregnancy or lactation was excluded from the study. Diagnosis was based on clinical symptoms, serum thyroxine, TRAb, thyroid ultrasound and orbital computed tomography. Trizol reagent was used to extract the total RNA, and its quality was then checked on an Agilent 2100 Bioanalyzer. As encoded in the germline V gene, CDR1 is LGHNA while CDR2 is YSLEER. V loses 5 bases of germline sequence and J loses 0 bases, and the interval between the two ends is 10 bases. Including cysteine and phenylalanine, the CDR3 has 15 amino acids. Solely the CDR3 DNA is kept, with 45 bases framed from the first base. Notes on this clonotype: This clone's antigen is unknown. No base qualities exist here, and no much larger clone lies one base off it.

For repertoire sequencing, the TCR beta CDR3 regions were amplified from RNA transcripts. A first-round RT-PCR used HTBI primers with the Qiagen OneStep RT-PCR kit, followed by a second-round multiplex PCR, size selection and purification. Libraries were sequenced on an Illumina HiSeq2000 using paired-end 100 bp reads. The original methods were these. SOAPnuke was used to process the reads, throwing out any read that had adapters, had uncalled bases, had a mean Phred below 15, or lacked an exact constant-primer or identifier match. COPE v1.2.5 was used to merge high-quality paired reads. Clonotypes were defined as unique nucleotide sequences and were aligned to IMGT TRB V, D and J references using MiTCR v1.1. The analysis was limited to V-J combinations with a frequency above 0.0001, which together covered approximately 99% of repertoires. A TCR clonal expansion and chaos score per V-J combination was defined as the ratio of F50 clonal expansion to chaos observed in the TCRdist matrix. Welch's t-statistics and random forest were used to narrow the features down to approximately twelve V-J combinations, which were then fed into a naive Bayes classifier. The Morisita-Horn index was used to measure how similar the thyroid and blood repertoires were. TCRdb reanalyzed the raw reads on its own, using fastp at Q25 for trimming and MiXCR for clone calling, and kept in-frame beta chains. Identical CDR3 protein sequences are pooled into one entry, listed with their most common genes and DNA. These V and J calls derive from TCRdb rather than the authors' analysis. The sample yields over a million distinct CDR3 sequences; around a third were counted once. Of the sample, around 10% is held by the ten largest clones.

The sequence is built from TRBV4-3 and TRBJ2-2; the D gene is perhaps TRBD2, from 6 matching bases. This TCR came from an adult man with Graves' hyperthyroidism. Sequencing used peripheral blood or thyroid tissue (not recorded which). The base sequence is TGCGCCAGCAGCAAGGGACTTCCGAACACCGGGGAGCTGTTTTTT. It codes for CASSKGLPNTGELFF.